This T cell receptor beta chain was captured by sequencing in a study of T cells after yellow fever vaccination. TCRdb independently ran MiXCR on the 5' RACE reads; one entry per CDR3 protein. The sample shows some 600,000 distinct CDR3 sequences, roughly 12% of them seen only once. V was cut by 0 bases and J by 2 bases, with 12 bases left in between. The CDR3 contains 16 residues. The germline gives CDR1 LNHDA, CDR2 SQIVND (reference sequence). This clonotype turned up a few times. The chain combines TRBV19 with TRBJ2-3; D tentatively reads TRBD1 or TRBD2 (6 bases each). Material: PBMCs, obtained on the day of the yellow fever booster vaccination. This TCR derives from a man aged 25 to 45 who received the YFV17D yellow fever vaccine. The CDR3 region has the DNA TGTGCCAGTAGTATAGATCCGCGGGACACCACAGATACGCAGTATTTT. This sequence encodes CASSIDPRDTTDTQYF.